This T cell receptor (beta chain) comes out of a study of blood T cell repertoires in COVID-19. Overall study context: Samples taken during acute and convalescent COVID-19 were collected in the United States, Italy and Spain.

The CDR3 extends over 13 amino acids. The germline V and J ends were trimmed by 6 bases and 5 bases, with 16 bases remaining between them. The germline V gene has CDR1 GTSNPN and CDR2 SVGIG (reference sequence). A few counts support this clone. Measured with immunoSEQ multiplex PCR; TCRdb has only the in-frame clones, and not every one. The sample contains about 180,000 clones, 86% of which appear only once. The sample consisted of peripheral blood. This receptor was obtained from a woman younger than 45 with active or convalescent COVID-19. This chain joins TRBV30 and TRBJ1-1, with D tentatively TRBD1 (5 bases). This chain's CDR3 is CACFVGRWTEAFF. The DNA for the CDR3 is TGTGCCTGCTTTGTGGGGCGGTGGACTGAAGCTTTCTTT.